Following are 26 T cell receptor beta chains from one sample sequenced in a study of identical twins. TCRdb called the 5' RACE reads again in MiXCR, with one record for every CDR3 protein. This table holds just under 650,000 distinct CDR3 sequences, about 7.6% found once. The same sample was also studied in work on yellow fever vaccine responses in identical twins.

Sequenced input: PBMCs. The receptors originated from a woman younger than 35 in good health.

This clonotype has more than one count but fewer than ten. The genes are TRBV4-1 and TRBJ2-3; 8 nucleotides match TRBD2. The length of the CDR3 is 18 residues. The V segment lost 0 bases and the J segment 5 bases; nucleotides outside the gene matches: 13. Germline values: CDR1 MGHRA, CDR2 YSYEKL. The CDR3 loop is CASSQDGMAAGERDTQYF. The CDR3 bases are TGCGCCAGCAGCCAAGACGGAATGGCAGCGGGAGAGAGAGATACGCAGTATTTT.

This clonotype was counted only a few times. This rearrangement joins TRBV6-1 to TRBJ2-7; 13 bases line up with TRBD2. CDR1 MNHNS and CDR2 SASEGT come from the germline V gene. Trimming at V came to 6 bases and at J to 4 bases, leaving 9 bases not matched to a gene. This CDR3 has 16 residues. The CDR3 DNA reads TGTGCCAGCAGCCGGAGACTAGCGGGGGGCATGTACGAGCAGTACGTC. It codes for CASSRRLAGGMYEQYV.

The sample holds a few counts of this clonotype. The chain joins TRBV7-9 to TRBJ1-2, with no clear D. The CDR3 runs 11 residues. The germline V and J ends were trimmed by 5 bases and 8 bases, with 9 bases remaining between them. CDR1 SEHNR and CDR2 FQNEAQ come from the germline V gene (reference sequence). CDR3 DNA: TGTGCCAGCAGCCCTTCCACAGGCTACACCTTC. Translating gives CASSPSTGYTF.

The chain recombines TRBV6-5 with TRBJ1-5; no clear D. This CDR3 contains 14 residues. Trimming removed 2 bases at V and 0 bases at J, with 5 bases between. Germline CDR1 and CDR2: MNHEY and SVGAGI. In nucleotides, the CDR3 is TGTGCCAGCAGTTACATAGGTAGCAATCAGCCCCAGCATTTT. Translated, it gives CASSYIGSNQPQHF.

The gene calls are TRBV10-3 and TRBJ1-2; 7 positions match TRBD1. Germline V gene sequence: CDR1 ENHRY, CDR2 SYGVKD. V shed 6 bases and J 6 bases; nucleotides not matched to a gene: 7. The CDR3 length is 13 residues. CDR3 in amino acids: CAISPTGFDGYTF. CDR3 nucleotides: TGTGCCATCAGCCCGACAGGGTTCGATGGCTACACCTTC.

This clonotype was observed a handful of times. In DNA, the CDR3 is TGCGCCAGCAGCTTAAGGGACTCTCGCACAGATACGCAGTATTTT. It is translated as CASSLRDSRTDTQYF. This chain joins TRBV5-1 and TRBJ2-3; D might be TRBD2 (6 bases). Trimming took 2 bases from V and 1 from J, leaving 11 bases between them. This CDR3 comprises 15 residues. Germline V gives CDR1 SGHRS, CDR2 YFSETQ.

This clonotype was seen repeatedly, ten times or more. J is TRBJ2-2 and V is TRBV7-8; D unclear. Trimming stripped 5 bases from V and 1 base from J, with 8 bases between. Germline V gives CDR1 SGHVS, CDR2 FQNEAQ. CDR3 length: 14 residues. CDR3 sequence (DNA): TGTGCCAGCAGCCCGACCTGGAACACCGGGGAGCTGTTTTTT. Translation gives CASSPTWNTGELFF.

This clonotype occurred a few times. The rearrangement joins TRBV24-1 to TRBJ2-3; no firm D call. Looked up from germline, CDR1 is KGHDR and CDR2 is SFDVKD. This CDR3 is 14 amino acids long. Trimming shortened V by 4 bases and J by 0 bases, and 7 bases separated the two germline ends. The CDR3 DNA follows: TGTGCCACCAGTGAGGGCTTTAGCACAGATACGCAGTATTTT. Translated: CATSEGFSTDTQYF.

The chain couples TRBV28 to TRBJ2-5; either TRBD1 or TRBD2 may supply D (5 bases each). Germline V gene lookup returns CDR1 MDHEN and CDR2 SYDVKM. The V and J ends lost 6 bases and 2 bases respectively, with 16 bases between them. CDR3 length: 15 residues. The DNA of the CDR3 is TGTGCCAGCAGCCCGGGACGGCTATATCAAGAGACCCAGTACTTC. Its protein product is CASSPGRLYQETQYF.

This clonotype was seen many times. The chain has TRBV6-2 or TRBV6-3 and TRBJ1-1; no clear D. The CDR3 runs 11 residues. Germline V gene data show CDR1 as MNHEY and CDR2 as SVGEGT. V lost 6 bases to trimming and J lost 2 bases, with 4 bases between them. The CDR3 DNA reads TGTGCCAGCAGGATTAACACTGAAGCTTTCTTT. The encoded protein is CASRINTEAFF.

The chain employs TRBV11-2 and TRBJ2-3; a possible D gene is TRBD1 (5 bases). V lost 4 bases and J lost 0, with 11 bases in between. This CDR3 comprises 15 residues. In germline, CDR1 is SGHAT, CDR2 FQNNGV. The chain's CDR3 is CASSWWGESTDTQYF. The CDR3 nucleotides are TGTGCCAGCAGCTGGTGGGGCGAGAGCACAGATACGCAGTATTTT.

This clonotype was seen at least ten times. The CDR3 loop is CASSQEIAGGTDTQYF. Here the CDR3 DNA reads TGCGCCAGCAGCCAAGAGATAGCGGGGGGAACAGATACGCAGTATTTT. This chain links TRBV4-1 with TRBJ2-3, with TRBD2 identical over 10 bases. CDR1 is MGHRA and CDR2 is YSYEKL in the germline V gene. V was clipped by 0 bases and J by 3 bases; unmatched bases: 3. The CDR3 length is 16 residues.

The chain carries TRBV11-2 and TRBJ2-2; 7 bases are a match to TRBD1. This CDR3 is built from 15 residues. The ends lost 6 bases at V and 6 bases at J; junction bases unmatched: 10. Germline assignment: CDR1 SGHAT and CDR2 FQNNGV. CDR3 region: CASRPDRVKAGELFF. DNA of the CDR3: TGTGCCAGCAGACCTGACAGGGTCAAGGCCGGGGAGCTGTTTTTT.

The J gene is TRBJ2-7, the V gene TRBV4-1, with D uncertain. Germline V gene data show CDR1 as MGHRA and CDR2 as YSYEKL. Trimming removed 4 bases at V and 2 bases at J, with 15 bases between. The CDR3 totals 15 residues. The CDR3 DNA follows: TGCGCCAGCAGCCCCAGTTCCCTCCTAACCTACGAGCAGTACTTC. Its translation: CASSPSSLLTYEQYF.

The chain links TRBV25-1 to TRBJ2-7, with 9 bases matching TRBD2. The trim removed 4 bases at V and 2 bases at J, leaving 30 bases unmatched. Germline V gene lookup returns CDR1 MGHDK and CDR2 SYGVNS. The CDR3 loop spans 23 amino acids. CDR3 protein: CASSARPGSKGANGSGSTYEQYF. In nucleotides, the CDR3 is TGTGCCAGCAGTGCAAGGCCGGGGTCGAAGGGGGCCAATGGTAGCGGGAGCACCTACGAGCAGTACTTC.

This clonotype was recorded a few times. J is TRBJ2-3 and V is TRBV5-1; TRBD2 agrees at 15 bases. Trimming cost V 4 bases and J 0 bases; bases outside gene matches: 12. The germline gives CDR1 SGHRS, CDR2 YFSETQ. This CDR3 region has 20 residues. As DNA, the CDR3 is TGCGCCAGCAGCCGACACAGGACTAGCGGGGGGGCTACTAGCACAGATACGCAGTATTTT. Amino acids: CASSRHRTSGGATSTDTQYF.

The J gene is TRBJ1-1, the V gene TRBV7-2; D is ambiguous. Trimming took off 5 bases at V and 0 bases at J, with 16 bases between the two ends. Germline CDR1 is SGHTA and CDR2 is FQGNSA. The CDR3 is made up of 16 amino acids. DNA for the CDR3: TGTGCCAGCAGCCTTCGACCGGACCTTGTGAACACTGAAGCTTTCTTT. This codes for CASSLRPDLVNTEAFF.

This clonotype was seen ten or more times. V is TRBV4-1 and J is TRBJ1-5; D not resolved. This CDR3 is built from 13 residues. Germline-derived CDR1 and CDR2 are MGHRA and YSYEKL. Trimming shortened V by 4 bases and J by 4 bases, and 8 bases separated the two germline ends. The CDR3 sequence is CASSPAENQPQHF. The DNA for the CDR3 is TGCGCCAGCAGCCCGGCAGAAAATCAGCCCCAGCATTTT.

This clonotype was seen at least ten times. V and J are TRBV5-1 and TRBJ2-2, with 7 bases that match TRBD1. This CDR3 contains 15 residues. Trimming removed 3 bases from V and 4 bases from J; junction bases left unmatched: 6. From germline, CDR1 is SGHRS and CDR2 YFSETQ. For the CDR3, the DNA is TGCGCCAGCAGCTCCAGACAGGGCGGCACCGGGGAGCTGTTTTTT. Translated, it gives CASSSRQGGTGELFF.

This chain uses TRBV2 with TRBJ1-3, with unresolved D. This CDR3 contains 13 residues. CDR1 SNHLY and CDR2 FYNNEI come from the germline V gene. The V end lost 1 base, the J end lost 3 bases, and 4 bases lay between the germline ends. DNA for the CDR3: TGTGCCAGCAGTGAAGTATTTGGAAACACCATATATTTT. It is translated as CASSEVFGNTIYF.

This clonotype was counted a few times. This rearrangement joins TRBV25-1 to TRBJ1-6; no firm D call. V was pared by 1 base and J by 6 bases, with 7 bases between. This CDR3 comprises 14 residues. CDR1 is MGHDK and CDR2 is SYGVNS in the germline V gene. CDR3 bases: TGTGCCAGCAGTGAATTGGGGTCTAATTCACCCCTCCACTTT. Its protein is CASSELGSNSPLHF.

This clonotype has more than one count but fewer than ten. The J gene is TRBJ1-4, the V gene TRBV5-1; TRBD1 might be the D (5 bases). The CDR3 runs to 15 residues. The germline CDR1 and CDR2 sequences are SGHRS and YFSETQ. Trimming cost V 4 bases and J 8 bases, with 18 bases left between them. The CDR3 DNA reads TGCGCCAGCAGCCCCTTTGGGGACGGTGGGGAAAAACTGTTTTTT. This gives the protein CASSPFGDGGEKLFF.

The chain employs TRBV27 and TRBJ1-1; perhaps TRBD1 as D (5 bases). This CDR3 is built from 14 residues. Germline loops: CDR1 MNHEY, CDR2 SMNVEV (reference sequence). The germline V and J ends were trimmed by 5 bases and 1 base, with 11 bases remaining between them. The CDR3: CASSRTGQNTEAFF. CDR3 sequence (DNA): TGTGCCAGCAGTAGAACTGGACAGAACACTGAAGCTTTCTTT.

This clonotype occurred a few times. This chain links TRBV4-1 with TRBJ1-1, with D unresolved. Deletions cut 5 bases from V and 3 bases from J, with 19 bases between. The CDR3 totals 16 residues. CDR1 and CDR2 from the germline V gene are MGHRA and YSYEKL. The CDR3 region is CASSFGGVGKDTEAFF. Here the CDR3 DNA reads TGCGCCAGCAGCTTCGGAGGCGTAGGAAAGGACACTGAAGCTTTCTTT.

The CDR3: CASSLEVISGANVLTF. The CDR3, as DNA: TGTGCCAGCAGCTTAGAGGTGATCTCTGGGGCCAACGTCCTGACTTTC. This chain connects TRBV7-2 to TRBJ2-6; no definite D call. The CDR3 has 16 amino acids. Trimming cost V 1 base and J 0 bases, with 7 bases left between them. Germline-derived CDR1 and CDR2 are SGHTA and FQGNSA.

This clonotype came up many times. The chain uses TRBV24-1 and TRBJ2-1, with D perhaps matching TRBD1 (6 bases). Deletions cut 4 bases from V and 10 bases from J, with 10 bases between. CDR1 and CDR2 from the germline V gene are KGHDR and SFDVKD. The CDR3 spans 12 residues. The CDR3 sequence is CATSDRTGEQFF. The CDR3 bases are TGTGCCACCAGTGACCGTACAGGGGAGCAGTTCTTC.